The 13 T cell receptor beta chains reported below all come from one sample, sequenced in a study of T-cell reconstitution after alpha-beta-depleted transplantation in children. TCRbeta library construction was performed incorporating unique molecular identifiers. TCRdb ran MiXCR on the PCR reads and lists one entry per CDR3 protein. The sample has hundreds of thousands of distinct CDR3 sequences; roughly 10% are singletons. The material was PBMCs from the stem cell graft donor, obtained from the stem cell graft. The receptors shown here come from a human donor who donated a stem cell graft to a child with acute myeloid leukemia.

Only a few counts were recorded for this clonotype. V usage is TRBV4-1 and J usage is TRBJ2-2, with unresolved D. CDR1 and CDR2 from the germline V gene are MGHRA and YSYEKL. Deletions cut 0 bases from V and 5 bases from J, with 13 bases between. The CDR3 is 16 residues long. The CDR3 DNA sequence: TGCGCCAGCAGCCAAGATAACATAGACGCAACCGGGGAGCTGTTTTTT. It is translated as CASSQDNIDATGELFF.

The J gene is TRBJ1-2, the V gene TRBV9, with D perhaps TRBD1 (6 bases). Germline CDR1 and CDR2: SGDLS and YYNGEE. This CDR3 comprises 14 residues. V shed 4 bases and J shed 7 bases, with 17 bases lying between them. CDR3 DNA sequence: TGTGCCAGCAGCTCAGGGGTGATTGATGGTGGCTACACCTTC. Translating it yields CASSSGVIDGGYTF. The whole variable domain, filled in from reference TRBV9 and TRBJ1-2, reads DSGVTQTPKHLITATGQRVTLRCSPRSGDLSVYWYQQSLDQGLQFLIQYYNGEERAKGNILERFSAQQFPDLHSELNLSSLELGDSALYFCASSSGVIDGGYTFGSGTRLTVV.

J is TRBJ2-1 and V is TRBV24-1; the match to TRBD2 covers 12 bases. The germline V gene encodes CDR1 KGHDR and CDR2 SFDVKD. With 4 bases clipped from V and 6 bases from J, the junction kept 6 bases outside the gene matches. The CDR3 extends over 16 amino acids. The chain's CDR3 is CATSDSRLAGVNEQFF. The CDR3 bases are TGTGCCACCAGTGACTCGAGACTAGCGGGAGTCAATGAGCAGTTCTTC.

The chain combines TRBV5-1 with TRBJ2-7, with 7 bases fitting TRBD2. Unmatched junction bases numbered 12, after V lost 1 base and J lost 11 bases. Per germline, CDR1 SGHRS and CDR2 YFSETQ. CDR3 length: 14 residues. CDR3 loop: CASSLSGTTGGEYF. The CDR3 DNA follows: TGCGCCAGCAGCTTGAGCGGGACCACTGGGGGGGAGTACTTC.

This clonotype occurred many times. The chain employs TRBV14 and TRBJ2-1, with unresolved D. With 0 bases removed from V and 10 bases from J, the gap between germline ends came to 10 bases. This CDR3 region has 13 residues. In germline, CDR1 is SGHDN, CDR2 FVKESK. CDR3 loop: CASSQDMVSEQFF. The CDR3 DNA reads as TGTGCCAGCAGCCAAGATATGGTGAGCGAGCAGTTCTTC. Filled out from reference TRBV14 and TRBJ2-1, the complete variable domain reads EAGVTQFPSHSVIEKGQTVTLRCDPISGHDNLYWYRRVMGKEIKFLLHFVKESKQDESGMPNNRFLAERTGGTYSTLKVQPAELEDSGVYFCASSQDMVSEQFFGPGTRLTVL.

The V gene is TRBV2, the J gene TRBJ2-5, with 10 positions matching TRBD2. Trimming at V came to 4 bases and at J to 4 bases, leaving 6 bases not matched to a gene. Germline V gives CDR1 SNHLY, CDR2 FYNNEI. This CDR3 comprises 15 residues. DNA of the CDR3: TGTGCCAGCAGTGGGGGGATAGCGGGGGGAGAGACCCAGTACTTC. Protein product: CASSGGIAGGETQYF.

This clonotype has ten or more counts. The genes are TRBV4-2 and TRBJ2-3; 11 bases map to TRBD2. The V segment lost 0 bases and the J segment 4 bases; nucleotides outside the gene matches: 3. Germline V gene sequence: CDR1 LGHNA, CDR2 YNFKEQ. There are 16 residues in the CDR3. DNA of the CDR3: TGTGCCAGCAGCCAAGATGGGACTAGCGGTTCAGATACGCAGTATTTT. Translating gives CASSQDGTSGSDTQYF.

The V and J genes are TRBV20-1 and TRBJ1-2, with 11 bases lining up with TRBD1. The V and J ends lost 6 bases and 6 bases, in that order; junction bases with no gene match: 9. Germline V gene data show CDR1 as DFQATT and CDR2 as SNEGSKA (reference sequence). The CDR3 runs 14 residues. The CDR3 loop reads CSATDRGQVDGYTF. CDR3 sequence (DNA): TGCAGTGCAACGGACAGGGGGCAAGTTGATGGCTACACCTTC.

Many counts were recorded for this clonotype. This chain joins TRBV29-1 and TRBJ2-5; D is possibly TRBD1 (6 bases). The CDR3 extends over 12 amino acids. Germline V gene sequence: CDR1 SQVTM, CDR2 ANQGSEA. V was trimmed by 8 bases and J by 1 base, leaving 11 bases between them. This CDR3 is CSHPQGQETQYF. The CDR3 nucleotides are TGCAGCCACCCACAGGGCCAAGAGACCCAGTACTTC.

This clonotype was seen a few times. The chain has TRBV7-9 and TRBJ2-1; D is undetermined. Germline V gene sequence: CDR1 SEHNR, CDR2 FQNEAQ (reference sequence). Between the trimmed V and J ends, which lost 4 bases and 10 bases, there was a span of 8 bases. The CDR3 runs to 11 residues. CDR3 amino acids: CASSSGREQFF. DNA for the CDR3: TGTGCCAGCAGCTCTGGACGGGAGCAGTTCTTC.

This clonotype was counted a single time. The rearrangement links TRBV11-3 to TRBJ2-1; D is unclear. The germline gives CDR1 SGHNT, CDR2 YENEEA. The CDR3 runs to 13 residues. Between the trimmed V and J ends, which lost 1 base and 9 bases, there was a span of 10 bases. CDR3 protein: CASSLGSSAEQFF. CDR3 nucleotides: TGTGCCAGCAGCTTAGGTTCTAGTGCTGAGCAGTTCTTC.

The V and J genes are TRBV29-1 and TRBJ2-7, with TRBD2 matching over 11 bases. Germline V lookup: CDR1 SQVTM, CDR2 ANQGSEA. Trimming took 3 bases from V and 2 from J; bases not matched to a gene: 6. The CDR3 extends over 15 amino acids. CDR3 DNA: TGCAGCGTTGATCGTGGGACTAGCGGAGCCTACGAGCAGTACTTC. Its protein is CSVDRGTSGAYEQYF.

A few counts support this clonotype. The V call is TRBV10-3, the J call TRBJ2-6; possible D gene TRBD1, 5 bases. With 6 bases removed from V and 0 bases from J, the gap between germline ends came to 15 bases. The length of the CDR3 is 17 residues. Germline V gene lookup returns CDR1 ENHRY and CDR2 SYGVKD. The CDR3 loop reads CAIRETDISSGANVLTF. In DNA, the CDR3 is TGTGCCATCAGAGAGACAGATATTAGCTCTGGGGCCAACGTCCTGACTTTC.